These T cell receptor beta chains were read from a single sample in a study of regulatory T cells in long-lasting Graves disease. TCRdb analysed the multiplex PCR reads with MiXCR anew, one entry per CDR3 protein. The sample holds around 240,000 distinct CDR3 sequences, 15% to 20% seen once. This sample also belongs to another study, concerning T cells in Graves' hyperthyroidism and ophthalmopathy.

The sample consisted of peripheral blood mononuclear cells (PBMCs), taken at new diagnosis, from a patient treated with antithyroid drugs. Every receptor here comes from a woman aged 25 to 39 with Graves disease. The CDR3 runs from the conserved cysteine through the conserved F or W. A D gene is named only where the DNA matches it firmly. Size is omitted from some rows. Given values are once, few, many or a class for expanded clones.

j_call	d_call	cdr3_length	v_call	clone_size	cdr3_nt	cdr3_aa
TRBJ1-1	NA	14	TRBV12-3/TRBV12-4	few	TGTGCCAGCAGTTCCCAAATGGGTAGCACTGAAGCTTTCTTT	CASSSQMGSTEAFF
TRBJ2-7	NA	16	TRBV4-1	NA	TGCGCCAGCAGCCAACAAGAGAAACTAGTTTACGGCGAGCAGTACTTC	CASSQQEKLVYGEQYF
TRBJ2-3	NA	16	TRBV6-2/TRBV6-3	many	TGTGCCAGCAGTTCCTCCGGGGCCTCTTTCACAGATACGCAGTATTTT	CASSSSGASFTDTQYF
TRBJ1-6	NA	13	TRBV20-1	many	TGCAGTGGCCGCGCAGGGGTTAATTCACCCCTCCACTTT	CSGRAGVNSPLHF
TRBJ1-2	TRBD1	14	TRBV4-1	many	TGCGCCAGCAGCCCCAGGACAGGGGAATATGGCTACACCTTC	CASSPRTGEYGYTF
TRBJ2-4	NA	14	TRBV28	many	TGTGCCAGCAACCCGGGACAACTAAAAAACATTCAGTACTTC	CASNPGQLKNIQYF
TRBJ2-1	NA	14	TRBV12-5	many	TGTGCTAGTGGTTTGGTACCCCCCAACAATGAGCAGTTCTTC	CASGLVPPNNEQFF
TRBJ1-5	NA	16	TRBV10-3	many	TGTGCCACTCCGGACAGCGTAATTTATAGCAATCAGCCCCAGCATTTT	CATPDSVIYSNQPQHF
TRBJ1-6	TRBD1	14	TRBV3-1	many	TGTGCCAGCAGCGTTGGACAGGAAAATTCACCCCTCCACTTT	CASSVGQENSPLHF
TRBJ2-1	NA	13	TRBV20-1	NA	TGCAGTGCCAGAGAGGGGGCTAGCGGGTCCCGGCTCTTC	CSAREGASGSRLF
TRBJ2-7	TRBD1	15	TRBV3-1	many	TGTGCCAGCAGCCAAGTCAGACAGGGCACTAGCGAGCAGTACTTC	CASSQVRQGTSEQYF
TRBJ1-1	NA	15	TRBV5-1	many	TGCGCCAGCAGCGTGACCGGTGGGATAAATTTGGAAGCTTTCTTT	CASSVTGGINLEAFF
TRBJ2-5	TRBD1	13	TRBV3-1	once	TGTGCCAGCCAACAGGGGGTATATGAGACCCAGTACTTC	CASQQGVYETQYF